This is a list of T cell receptor beta chains from one sample in a study of blood T cell repertoires in COVID-19. Sequencing used immunoSEQ multiplex PCR; TCRdb keeps in-frame clones, though not all of them. The data hold just over 300,000 clones, with nearly 90% observed a single time. The sample taken for sequencing was peripheral blood. These receptors all come from a woman aged 30 to 39 with COVID-19, enrolled during active disease. Both conserved end residues are part of each CDR3. The order of the fields is V gene, CDR3 protein.

v_call: TRBV19; cdr3_aa: CASSKYPGQGGNQPQHF
v_call: TRBV19; cdr3_aa: CASNSINYGYTF
v_call: TRBV6-1; cdr3_aa: CASSETTDMNTEAFF
v_call: TRBV14; cdr3_aa: CASSLGQGEWYGYTF
v_call: TRBV12-3/TRBV12-4; cdr3_aa: CASSLTVRGYTF
v_call: TRBV7-6; cdr3_aa: CASSFGGYNEQFF
v_call: TRBV19; cdr3_aa: CASKVATLSADTQYF
v_call: TRBV3-1/TRBV3-2; cdr3_aa: CASSHGQGARAFF
v_call: TRBV4-1; cdr3_aa: CASSLSGGRTDTQYF
v_call: TRBV5-4; cdr3_aa: CASSFRSDTDTQYF
v_call: TRBV19; cdr3_aa: CASSPGTATNEKLFF
v_call: TRBV20-1; cdr3_aa: CSADFGKTQYF
v_call: TRBV7-2; cdr3_aa: CASSLAPINEQFF
v_call: TRBV6-5; cdr3_aa: CASSPLTGIKDEQYF
v_call: TRBV19; cdr3_aa: CASSIPFESTGELFF
v_call: TRBV20-1; cdr3_aa: CSASIRVNHNEKLFF
v_call: TRBV2; cdr3_aa: CATRADRARAFF
v_call: TRBV18; cdr3_aa: CASSPGRSDEQFF
v_call: TRBV4-1; cdr3_aa: CASSQESGASNTGELFF
v_call: TRBV19; cdr3_aa: CASSLEMAGNTIYF
v_call: TRBV7-8; cdr3_aa: CASSTPGNYGYTF
v_call: TRBV18; cdr3_aa: CASFTNAGVANYEQYF
v_call: TRBV11-2; cdr3_aa: CASSSGGTGNTGELFF
v_call: TRBV5-4; cdr3_aa: CASSFWGGGNTIYF
v_call: TRBV5-1; cdr3_aa: CASSLSGPDTQYF
v_call: TRBV9; cdr3_aa: CASTQQGALGNTIYF
v_call: TRBV7-6; cdr3_aa: CASSLEWTSGAYNEQFF
v_call: TRBV11-2; cdr3_aa: CASSLEIGTGGMRAFF
v_call: TRBV6-2/TRBV6-3; cdr3_aa: CASSRGQSSYEQYF
v_call: TRBV11-3; cdr3_aa: CASSLGGRATEAFF
v_call: TRBV7-2; cdr3_aa: CASSPGQIFEAFF
v_call: TRBV7-2; cdr3_aa: CASSQDIQETQYF
v_call: TRBV5-1; cdr3_aa: CASSLGTGDYGYTF
v_call: TRBV20-1; cdr3_aa: CSASSGGTSDTQYF
v_call: TRBV30; cdr3_aa: CAWSAQALSGNTIYF
v_call: TRBV5-1; cdr3_aa: CASSLGVGWDEQFF
v_call: TRBV9; cdr3_aa: CASSSGVHNEQFF
v_call: TRBV27; cdr3_aa: CASSRQGNQPQHF
v_call: TRBV6-5; cdr3_aa: CASARQGAINEKLFF
v_call: TRBV5-1; cdr3_aa: CASSGSQGVHYGYTF
v_call: TRBV24-1; cdr3_aa: CATSDGTGGIYGYTF
v_call: TRBV7-9; cdr3_aa: CASSLASSDTQYF
v_call: TRBV19; cdr3_aa: CASSSGTGGWLDEQYF
v_call: TRBV28; cdr3_aa: CASRDYVAGGIQYF
v_call: TRBV18; cdr3_aa: CASSPGGSNTGELFF
v_call: TRBV5-1; cdr3_aa: CASSFTGGQETQYF
v_call: TRBV27; cdr3_aa: CASSLGGAETQYF
v_call: TRBV5-1; cdr3_aa: CASSPGTGFYGEQYF